The rows below give T cell receptor beta chains drawn from one sample of a study of blood T cells in healthy people across ages. A single record per CDR3 protein comes from TCRdb applying MiXCR to the 5' RACE reads. The sample contains 800,000 or so distinct CDR3 sequences, around half of which appear only once. The sequenced sample was blood. All receptors derive from a man older than 75 in good health. CDR3s include the opening cysteine and the closing phenylalanine or tryptophan.

v_gene,j_gene,CDR3aa
TRBV15,TRBJ1-5,CATSRVRRSNSNQPQHF
TRBV7-2,TRBJ2-7,CASSFASGVSYEQYF
TRBV13,TRBJ2-3,CASSLEAGPSTDTQYF
TRBV20-1,TRBJ2-1,CSARDGAKPYNEQFF
TRBV5-1,TRBJ2-1,CASSAGLAGGEQFF
TRBV29-1,TRBJ2-7,CSVGGGQEKPYEQYF
TRBV4-1,TRBJ2-3,CASSQEAYQKEDTQYF
TRBV28,TRBJ2-1,CASSGRAYNEQFF
TRBV20-1,TRBJ2-7,CSARTGVAYEQYF
TRBV6-6,TRBJ1-4,CASSPGLETNEKLFF
TRBV9,TRBJ2-1,CASSTGGWEQFF
TRBV5-1,TRBJ2-3,CASSGPLPSGFTDTQYF
TRBV11-2,TRBJ2-1,CASSRQDLRNEQFF
TRBV29-1,TRBJ2-5,CSVELRQETQYF
TRBV20-1,TRBJ1-1,CGARDFVPEAFF
TRBV28,TRBJ2-7,CASSLSAGVPYEQYF
TRBV5-6,.,CASSRGTGHSYNEQYF
TRBV6-2/TRBV6-3,TRBJ2-7,CASSYPHDEQYF
TRBV10-3,TRBJ1-5,CAISESGTGHQPQHF
TRBV27,TRBJ1-2,CASSVRAPKYGYTF
TRBV2,TRBJ2-1,CASSELREQFF
TRBV5-6,TRBJ2-1,CASNPGSEYEQFF
TRBV4-2,TRBJ2-7,CASSQDHGERQYF
TRBV20-1,TRBJ2-1,CSARERLAAYNEQFF
TRBV6-1,TRBJ2-1,CASSGRLAGKAYYNEQFF
TRBV28,TRBJ1-5,CASSSLPLVPGQGQLSNQPQHF
TRBV29-1,TRBJ2-3,CSVRDRGADTQYF
TRBV11-2,TRBJ2-1,CASSPSLDSGRWGDEQFF
TRBV11-2,TRBJ2-1,CASSSYSAHNEQFF
TRBV11-3,TRBJ2-1,CASSPRGTSGEQFF
TRBV7-2,TRBJ2-1,CASSGTSGSGREQFF